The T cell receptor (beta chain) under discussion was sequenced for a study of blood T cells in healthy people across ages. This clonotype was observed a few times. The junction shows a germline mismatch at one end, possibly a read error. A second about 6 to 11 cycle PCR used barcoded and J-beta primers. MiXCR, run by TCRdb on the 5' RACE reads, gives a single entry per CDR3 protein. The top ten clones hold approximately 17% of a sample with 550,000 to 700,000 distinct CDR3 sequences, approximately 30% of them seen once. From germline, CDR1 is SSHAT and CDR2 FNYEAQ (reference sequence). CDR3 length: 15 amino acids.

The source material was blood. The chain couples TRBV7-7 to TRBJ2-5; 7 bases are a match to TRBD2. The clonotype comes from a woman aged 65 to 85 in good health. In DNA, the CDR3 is TGTGCTAGCAGCCTGAGCATCACCGGGGGGGAGACCCAGTACTTC. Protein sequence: CASSLSITGGETQYF. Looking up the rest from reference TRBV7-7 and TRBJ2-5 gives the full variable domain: GAGVSQSPRYKVTKRGQDVTLRCDPISSHATLYWYQQALGQGPEFLTYFNYEAQPDKSGLPSDRFSAERPEGSISTLTIQRTEQRDSAMYRCASSLSITGGETQYFGPGTRLLVL.